Below, 32 T cell receptor beta chains from the same sample are listed, as sequenced in a study of T cells in women clearing cervical HPV infection. The protocol was immunoSEQ multiplex PCR, while the TCRdb copy is restricted to in-frame clones and leaves out a portion. The specimen's table records roughly 22,000 clones. Sequenced: blood buffy coat. These receptor sequences come from a woman between 18 and 75 years old with a cervical HPV16 infection that either progressed to CIN3+ or cleared (not recorded which).

Note on this clone: The read halts 3 residues ahead of the CDR3 end, with the missing end drawn from the germline J gene. The V gene is TRBV2, the J gene TRBJ2-5; TRBD2 agrees at 9 bases. This CDR3 has 16 residues. The germline V gene encodes CDR1 SNHLY and CDR2 FYNNEI. V lost 8 bases, J lost 5 bases, and 15 bases stayed unmatched. The CDR3 sequence is CASGWSGGSTRETQYF. The DNA read from the CDR3 is TGTGCCAGCGGTTGGAGCGGGGGGTCAACACGGGAGACC.

A note on this clone: The read finishes 3 residues shy of the CDR3 end, and the germline J gene is used to complete it. The chain recombines TRBV19 with TRBJ1-3; tentatively, D is TRBD1 (5 bases). The CDR3 is made up of 15 amino acids. Trimming left V 7 bases short and J 0 bases short, with 13 bases between. CDR1 and CDR2 (germline): LNHDA, SQIVND (reference sequence). The CDR3 loop reads CASNFQGSSGNTIYF. CDR3 DNA, as far as it was read: TGTGCCAGTAACTTCCAGGGATCCTCTGGAAACACC.

By frequency, this clone is medium-sized (0.01 to 0.1%). The read finishes 3 residues shy of the CDR3 end, and the germline J gene is used to complete it. The chain links TRBV6-4 to TRBJ2-2; D possibly corresponds to TRBD2 (6 bases). In germline, CDR1 is MRHNA, CDR2 SNTAGT. Between the trimmed V and J ends, which lost 2 bases and 1 base, there was a span of 8 bases. CDR3 length equals 15 residues. The CDR3 bases that were read are TGTGCCAGCAGTGACGAAGCGGGGAACACCGGGGAG. Amino acids: CASSDEAGNTGE. The CDR3 in full is CASSDEAGNTGELFF.

For this clone: The CDR3 end falls 3 residues outside the read, so it is completed with the germline J gene. The chain is built from TRBV18 and TRBJ1-4, with D possibly TRBD1 on 5 matching bases. V lost 1 base and J 0 bases, leaving 12 bases between the germline ends. Germline V gives CDR1 KGHSH, CDR2 LQKENI. This CDR3 comprises 17 residues. The CDR3 DNA, read in part, is TGTGCCAGCTCACCACGGACGGACACGGCAACTAATGAAAAA. It translates to CASSPRTDTATNEK. The full CDR3 sequence reads CASSPRTDTATNEKLFF.

For this clone: The read finishes 3 residues shy of the CDR3 end, and the germline J gene is used to complete it. The chain combines TRBV19 with TRBJ1-5; D ambiguous. Germline V lookup: CDR1 LNHDA, CDR2 SQIVND (reference sequence). With 8 bases removed from V and 5 bases from J, the gap between germline ends came to 16 bases. This CDR3 contains 14 residues. Here the CDR3 reads CASGAGVRYQPQHF. CDR3 DNA, as far as it was read: TGTGCCAGTGGTGCCGGGGTTCGCTATCAGCCC.

In the case of this clone: Coverage ceases 3 residues before the CDR3 finishes, and the germline J gene fills in the end. This chain uses TRBV30 with TRBJ2-3; no firm D call. The CDR3 consists of 14 residues. Germline assignment: CDR1 GTSNPN and CDR2 SVGIG (reference sequence). V was pared by 2 bases and J by 0 bases, with 9 bases between. CDR3: CAWSRVVSTDTQYF. The CDR3 bases that were read are TGTGCCTGGAGTAGGGTAGTGAGCACAGATACG.

As to this clone: The CDR3 goes on 3 residues after the read ends, and that part is filled in from the germline J gene. The J gene is TRBJ2-5, the V gene TRBV7-8; D is unclear. The V and J ends lost 5 bases and 2 bases respectively, with 3 bases between them. In germline, CDR1 is SGHVS, CDR2 FQNEAQ. This CDR3 has 11 residues. This chain's CDR3 is CASSQQETQYF. The covered CDR3 bases are TGTGCCAGCAGCCAACAAGAGACC.

Details on this clone: The sequence runs out 3 residues before the end of the CDR3; the remainder is reconstructed from the germline J gene. The sample has other DNA sequences that encode this CDR3 too. This rearrangement joins TRBV18 to TRBJ2-3; D unresolved. The CDR3 loop spans 14 amino acids. CDR1 KGHSH and CDR2 LQKENI come from the germline V gene. Partial CDR3 DNA: TGTGCCAGCTCACCACCGTCACTTCAAGAGACG. Protein product: CASSPPSLQET. The CDR3 in full is CASSPPSLQETQYF.

About this clone: The sequenced fragment ends 3 residues before the CDR3 boundary, so the rest is inferred from the germline J gene. This chain joins TRBV7-2 and TRBJ2-3; possible D gene TRBD2, 5 bases. The CDR3 sequence is 15 residues long. Germline values: CDR1 SGHTA, CDR2 FQGNSA. The CDR3 DNA, read in part, is TGTGCCAGCAGCTTAGGAGGGCTTCCGAAAGAGACG. Translating gives CASSLGGLPKET. The entire CDR3 is CASSLGGLPKETQYF.

CDR3 loop: CASSLGHFQETAFF. The sequenced part of the CDR3 DNA is TGTGCCAGCAGCCTCGGACATTTCCAAGAGACA. The rearrangement joins TRBV7-9 to TRBJ1-1; tentatively, D is TRBD1 (5 bases). The read ends 3 residues before the CDR3 terminus; that terminus is restored from the germline J gene. Germline V lookup: CDR1 SEHNR, CDR2 FQNEAQ (reference sequence). The CDR3 length is 14 residues.

With respect to this clone: Sequencing ends 3 residues short of the CDR3 end; the germline J gene provides the rest. The chain couples TRBV12-3 or TRBV12-4 to TRBJ2-7; D unclear. The CDR3 is 13 amino acids. Trimming left V 7 bases short and J 0 bases short, with 10 bases between. CDR3 bases read: TGTGCCAGCAAGCTAAGTAGCTCCTACGAG. Residues: CASKLSSSYE. The full CDR3 sequence reads CASKLSSSYEQYF.

As regards this clone: The read gets to within 3 residues of the CDR3 end, and the germline J gene fills in the rest. This chain connects TRBV20-1 to TRBJ2-2, with 11 bases matching TRBD1. Per germline, CDR1 DFQATT and CDR2 SNEGSKA (reference sequence). J lost 5 bases, V lost 3 bases, and 20 bases had no gene match. The CDR3 totals 20 residues. Partial CDR3 DNA: TGCAGTGCTAGGGGACAGGGGGTCCTCGGCGGGAGGGGCCTAACCGGGGAG. Its translation is CSARGQGVLGGRGLTGE. The full-length CDR3 reads as CSARGQGVLGGRGLTGELFF.

CDR3 bases read: TGTGCCAGCAGTGAATTCGGGGGGCCCCCGTCACCC. Protein: CASSEFGGPPSP. From start to end, the CDR3 is CASSEFGGPPSPLHF. The rearrangement links TRBV6-1 to TRBJ1-6, with a weak D call TRBD1 (6 bases). The CDR3 end falls 3 residues outside the read, so it is completed with the germline J gene. The CDR3 consists of 15 residues. Germline V gives CDR1 MNHNS, CDR2 SASEGT. Deletions cut 2 bases from V and 10 bases from J, with 15 bases between.

As regards this clone: The CDR3 end is not reached by the read, which stops 3 residues before it; the germline J gene fills it in. This chain links TRBV7-2 with TRBJ1-1, with D perhaps matching TRBD1 (5 bases). The germline gives CDR1 SGHTA, CDR2 FQGNSA. Trimming removed 10 bases from V and 0 bases from J, with 18 bases in between. This CDR3 region has 15 residues. The sequenced part of the CDR3 DNA is TGTGCCACACTGGGGAGGGGCGGGGTGAACACTGAA. It is translated as CATLGRGGVNTE. The complete CDR3 sequence is CATLGRGGVNTEAFF.

The chain's CDR3 is CASSPGLAGRTDTQYF. Partial CDR3 DNA: TGTGCCAGCAGCCCGGGACTAGCGGGCCGAACAGATACG. The chain is built from TRBV12-3 or TRBV12-4 and TRBJ2-3, with 12 positions matching TRBD2. The read falls 3 residues short of the CDR3 end, and the missing part is taken from the germline J gene. This CDR3 comprises 16 residues. Trimming cost V 6 bases and J 3 bases; bases outside gene matches: 7.

Concerning this clone: The read ends 3 residues shy of where the CDR3 ends; the end is completed using the germline J gene. The V call is TRBV30, the J call TRBJ2-5; 14 nucleotides align to TRBD2. Germline CDR1 GTSNPN, CDR2 SVGIG (reference sequence). This CDR3 has 13 amino acids. The junction had 3 bases not matched to a gene; V was cut back by 5 bases and J by 7 bases. This CDR3 reads CAWRLAGGRTQYF. The DNA read from the CDR3 is TGTGCCTGGCGACTAGCGGGAGGGCGGACC.

Regarding this clone: At one of its ends the junction is not consistent with the germline gene, which may arise from a read error. The CDR3 end is not reached by the read, which stops 3 residues before it; the germline J gene fills it in. This chain connects TRBV7-7 to TRBJ2-1; tentative D call: TRBD2 (6 bases). This CDR3 has 13 amino acids. Germline V gene lookup returns CDR1 SSHAT and CDR2 FNYEAQ (reference sequence). The CDR3 protein is CASSSQSSGEQFF. CDR3 DNA, as far as it was read: TGTGCTAGCAGCTCCCAAAGTAGCGGTGAG.

A remark on this clone: The DNA ends 3 residues before the CDR3 does, and the rest of the CDR3 is filled in from the germline J gene. The chain has TRBV7-6 and TRBJ1-5; no firm D call. Trimming left V 1 base short and J 3 bases short, with 10 bases between. The length of the CDR3 is 15 residues. CDR1 is SGHVS, CDR2 FNYEAQ, per germline. Partial CDR3 DNA: TGTGCCAGCAGCTTAGAACCGGGTTTCAATCAGCCC. As protein: CASSLEPGFNQP. The CDR3 reads in full as CASSLEPGFNQPQHF.

On this clone: The read ends 3 residues early relative to the CDR3; the germline J gene fills the gap. The chain combines TRBV5-1 with TRBJ1-1; possible D gene TRBD1, 5 bases. Looked up from germline, CDR1 is SGHRS and CDR2 is YFSETQ. This CDR3 has 16 amino acids. The V gene lost 0 bases and the J gene lost 6 bases, with 18 bases spanning the gap. The CDR3 DNA, read in part, is TGCGCCAGCAGCTTGGCAGGCCAGAGGGGATTGGCTGAA. Amino acid sequence: CASSLAGQRGLAE. From start to end, the CDR3 is CASSLAGQRGLAEAFF.

Concerning this clone: The read is 3 residues too short to cover the CDR3 end, so that end is filled in from the germline J gene. This chain links TRBV2 with TRBJ2-4; 16 nucleotides align to TRBD2. This CDR3 region has 19 residues. Germline trimming cut 4 bases from V and 3 bases from J; bases unmatched to any gene: 9. The germline CDR1 and CDR2 sequences are SNHLY and FYNNEI. The CDR3 region is CASSGLGLAGGLDKNIQYF. CDR3 bases read: TGTGCCAGCAGTGGCCTGGGACTAGCGGGGGGGCTGGACAAAAACATT.

About this clone itself: Read coverage stops 3 residues before the CDR3 terminus; the germline J gene supplies the remainder. This chain links TRBV14 with TRBJ2-7; 11 bases align to TRBD2. Germline V gene lookup returns CDR1 SGHDN and CDR2 FVKESK. Losses at the gene ends were 5 bases for V and 3 bases for J; bases not matched to a gene: 9. The CDR3 contains 16 residues. Partial CDR3 DNA: TGTGCCAGCAGCAAAACTAGCGGGAGTTTTTTCTACGAG. Protein product: CASSKTSGSFFYE. The complete CDR3 sequence is CASSKTSGSFFYEQYF.

Of note for this clone: The junction differs from germline at one of its ends, possibly a read error. The read gets to within 3 residues of the CDR3 end, and the germline J gene fills in the rest. V gene TRBV4-2 combines with J gene TRBJ1-4; the match to TRBD1 covers 9 bases. Germline values: CDR1 LGHNA, CDR2 YNFKEQ. This CDR3 is built from 17 residues. The CDR3 loop reads CASSPTGGLATNEKLFF. Partial CDR3 DNA: TGCGCCAGCAGCCCGACAGGGGGATTGGCAACTAATGAAAAA.

To note about this clone: Read sequence stops 3 residues before the CDR3 end, and the germline J gene provides the missing end. The J gene is TRBJ1-5, the V gene TRBV28; D is possibly TRBD1 (6 bases). The germline gives CDR1 MDHEN, CDR2 SYDVKM. V shed 6 bases and J shed 1 base, with 13 bases lying between them. This CDR3 is 15 amino acids long. The DNA read from the CDR3 is TGTGCCAGCAGCCCCCTCAGGGGAAGCAATCAGCCC. Its translation is CASSPLRGSNQP. The full CDR3 protein is CASSPLRGSNQPQHF.

Notes on this clone: The read terminates 3 residues before the CDR3 end, so the remaining end is supplied by the germline J gene. The chain carries TRBV2 and TRBJ2-4; the match to TRBD1 covers 7 bases. Germline-derived CDR1 and CDR2 are SNHLY and FYNNEI. There are 13 residues in the CDR3. The CDR3 loop reads CASKQGSNYGQYF. The CDR3 DNA, read in part, is TGTGCCAGCAAACAGGGGTCCAACTATGGT.

As to this clone: The observed sequence ends 3 residues before the CDR3 terminus, with the missing tail filled in from the germline J gene. This chain links TRBV7-2 with TRBJ2-1; possibly TRBD2 for D (6 bases). The V end lost 9 bases, the J end lost 5 bases, and 20 bases lay between the germline ends. Germline assignment: CDR1 SGHTA and CDR2 FQGNSA. This CDR3 has 15 residues. The DNA read from the CDR3 is TGTGCCAGTTCGGAAGGGACTCGTACTAACAATGAG. This encodes CASSEGTRTNNE. The entire CDR3 reads CASSEGTRTNNEQFF.

Concerning this clone: Read coverage stops 3 residues before the CDR3 terminus; the germline J gene supplies the remainder. The chain combines TRBV20-1 with TRBJ1-2; no clear D gene. The germline V gene has CDR1 DFQATT and CDR2 SNEGSKA (reference sequence). The CDR3 is made up of 14 amino acids. The part of the CDR3 DNA that was read is TGCAGTGCTAGAGCTAGCAGCTCCTACAATGAC. This encodes CSARASSSYND. The full CDR3 protein is CSARASSSYNDYTF.

With regard to this clone: The sequenced fragment ends 3 residues before the CDR3 boundary, so the rest is inferred from the germline J gene. J is TRBJ2-1 and V is TRBV2; 9 bases agree with TRBD2. CDR3 length: 15 residues. Losses at the gene ends were 1 base for V and 4 bases for J; bases not matched to a gene: 2. CDR1 and CDR2 from the germline V gene are SNHLY and FYNNEI. The CDR3 region is CASSEERGAYNEQFF. The DNA read from the CDR3 is TGTGCCAGCAGTGAAGAGCGGGGGGCATACAATGAG.

Notes on this clone: The CDR3 end is not reached by the read, which stops 3 residues before it; the germline J gene fills it in. This chain uses TRBV5-1 with TRBJ1-5, with a weak D call TRBD1 (6 bases). CDR1 is SGHRS, CDR2 YFSETQ, per germline. CDR3 length equals 15 residues. V gave up 4 bases and J gave up 1 base, with 12 bases separating them. The part of the CDR3 DNA that was read is TGCGCCAGCAGCCAAACAGGGAACAGCAATCAGCCC. It codes for CASSQTGNSNQP. The full CDR3 sequence reads CASSQTGNSNQPQHF.

On this clone: The DNA ends 3 residues before the CDR3 does, and the rest of the CDR3 is filled in from the germline J gene. This rearrangement joins TRBV30 to TRBJ2-3; 10 bases are shared with TRBD1. The CDR3 sequence is 16 residues long. The germline gives CDR1 GTSNPN, CDR2 SVGIG (reference sequence). V lost 2 bases and J lost 6; bases outside the gene matches: 11. The CDR3 loop is CAWSKPGQGVEDTQYF. The CDR3 DNA, read in part, is TGTGCCTGGAGTAAGCCAGGACAGGGGGTGGAGGATACG.

Concerning this clone: The read terminates 3 residues before the CDR3 end, so the remaining end is supplied by the germline J gene. V is TRBV28 and J is TRBJ2-7, with 7 bases aligning to TRBD1. The CDR3 runs to 13 residues. Looked up from germline, CDR1 is MDHEN and CDR2 is SYDVKM. V gave up 3 bases and J gave up 5 bases; unmatched junction bases: 4. CDR3 DNA (partial): TGTGCCAGCAGTTTGCCGGGACAGAACGAG. Residues: CASSLPGQNE. The CDR3 as a whole reads CASSLPGQNEQYF.

As for this clone: The read ends 3 residues shy of where the CDR3 ends; the end is completed using the germline J gene. Other DNA sequences of this sample code for an identical CDR3. The genes are TRBV18 and TRBJ1-1; 7 bases are shared with TRBD1. The CDR3 loop spans 18 amino acids. From germline, CDR1 is KGHSH and CDR2 LQKENI. CDR3 loop: CASSPPYLNRDSQETAFF. The sequenced part of the CDR3 DNA is TGTGCCAGCTCACCACCCTACCTGAACCGGGACAGCCAAGAGACC.

Points on this clone: Coverage ceases 3 residues before the CDR3 finishes, and the germline J gene fills in the end. This rearrangement joins TRBV7-9 to TRBJ2-3; D is perhaps TRBD2 (6 bases). The CDR3 runs to 13 residues. CDR1 is SEHNR, CDR2 FQNEAQ, per germline (reference sequence). The CDR3 DNA, read in part, is TGTGCCAGCAGCTTCAATCGCGGGGAGACG. Translated, it gives CASSFNRGET. The whole CDR3 is CASSFNRGETQYF.